The 16 T cell receptor beta chains below all came from one sample that was sequenced in a study of CD8+ T cells in alopecia areata. Sequencing templates came from extracted RNA that was reverse transcribed into cDNA. TCRdb's table, derived via immunoSEQ multiplex PCR, lists solely in-frame clones and lacks some. Of approximately 150,000 clones in the sample, 55% were seen once. Sequences were obtained from CD4+ T cells sorted from blood. These receptors were obtained from a human donor in good health.

V gene TRBV29-1 combines with J gene TRBJ2-7; D perhaps matches TRBD2 (5 bases). CDR3 length: 14 residues. V was pared by 6 bases and J by 6 bases, with 21 bases between. Germline CDR1 SQVTM, CDR2 ANQGSEA. The CDR3 nucleotides read TGCAGCGTCGATGCCGGGCGGGTAGACGCCGAGCAGTACTTC. It specifies CSVDAGRVDAEQYF.

This chain connects TRBV18 to TRBJ1-5; TRBD1 agrees at 9 bases. The germline V gene has CDR1 KGHSH and CDR2 LQKENI. The CDR3 runs to 14 residues. Unmatched junction bases numbered 4, after V lost 3 bases and J lost 7 bases. DNA for the CDR3: TGTGCCAGCTCACCCGGGACAGGGCAACAGCCCCAGCATTTT. It is translated as CASSPGTGQQPQHF.

This rearrangement joins TRBV27 to TRBJ2-1; D gene ambiguous. CDR3 length: 13 amino acids. Deletions cut 5 bases from V and 2 bases from J, with 7 bases between. CDR1 is MNHEY and CDR2 is SMNVEV in the germline V gene (reference sequence). CDR3 amino acids: CASSPAPYNEQFF. The CDR3 region has the DNA TGTGCCAGCAGTCCCGCCCCCTACAATGAGCAGTTCTTC.

The CDR3 nucleotides read TGCAGCGTTGAGACAGACTCTGGAAACACCATATATTTT. Its protein product is CSVETDSGNTIYF. The J gene is TRBJ1-3, the V gene TRBV29-1; D may be TRBD1 (5 bases). Germline-derived CDR1 and CDR2 are SQVTM and ANQGSEA. Trimming stripped 3 bases from V and 0 bases from J, with 6 bases between. The CDR3 is 13 residues long.

This clone has more than one count but fewer than ten. V is TRBV13 and J is TRBJ2-3, with unresolved D. This CDR3 contains 14 residues. Germline loops: CDR1 PRHDT, CDR2 FYEKMQ (reference sequence). V was pared by 5 bases and J by 4 bases, with 13 bases between. The CDR3 region has the DNA TGTGCCAGCAGCACTCCGGACGTGGCAGATACGCAGTATTTT. Its protein product is CASSTPDVADTQYF.

The V call is TRBV11-2, the J call TRBJ2-1; no clear D gene. The CDR3 is 13 amino acids. CDR1 and CDR2 (germline): SGHAT, FQNNGV. V lost 2 bases and J lost 5, with 7 bases in between. This CDR3 is CASSLYRDNEQFF. CDR3 in DNA: TGTGCCAGCAGCTTATACAGAGACAATGAGCAGTTCTTC.

This clone was seen more than once but under ten times. V gene TRBV28 combines with J gene TRBJ2-7; D perhaps matches TRBD2 (6 bases). Germline lookup yields CDR1 MDHEN and CDR2 SYDVKM. The CDR3 length is 14 residues. V was shortened by 7 bases and J by 2 bases, with 15 bases between the two germline ends. Here the CDR3 reads CASNQRVPPYEQYF. The CDR3 DNA follows: TGTGCCAGCAACCAGCGGGTCCCACCCTACGAGCAGTACTTC.

V is TRBV2 and J is TRBJ1-2; no clear D. The CDR3 extends over 12 amino acids. From germline, CDR1 is SNHLY and CDR2 FYNNEI. With 8 bases removed from V and 2 bases from J, the gap between germline ends came to 9 bases. CDR3 region: CASEAGNYGYTF. For the CDR3, the DNA is TGTGCCAGCGAGGCAGGAAACTATGGCTACACCTTC.

This chain connects TRBV5-6 to TRBJ2-3, with TRBD1 identical over 7 bases. The CDR3 spans 13 residues. V shed 7 bases, J shed 5 bases, and the junction held 7 bases outside the gene matches. CDR1 is SGHDT, CDR2 YYEEEE, per germline. CDR3 sequence (DNA): TGTGCCAGCTTCAAGGGGGCGGGAGATACGCAGTATTTT. This encodes CASFKGAGDTQYF.

The rearrangement joins TRBV5-1 to TRBJ1-2; no clear D. The CDR3 length is 10 residues. The ends were cut back, 1 base at V and 7 bases at J, with 2 bases in the middle. CDR1 and CDR2 from the germline V gene are SGHRS and YFSETQ. CDR3 sequence (DNA): TGCGCCAGCAGCTTGCGTGGCTACACCTTC. It specifies CASSLRGYTF.

The genes are TRBV9 and TRBJ2-1; the D gene is possibly TRBD1 (5 bases). Trimming stripped 0 bases from V and 8 bases from J, with 12 bases between. Looked up from germline, CDR1 is SGDLS and CDR2 is YYNGEE. This CDR3 region has 14 residues. The CDR3 protein is CASSVGPVGDEQFF. In DNA, the CDR3 is TGTGCCAGCAGCGTAGGCCCAGTAGGGGATGAGCAGTTCTTC.

J is TRBJ1-3 and V is TRBV29-1; no firm D call. Germline assignment: CDR1 SQVTM and CDR2 ANQGSEA. This CDR3 is built from 14 residues. The V gene lost 5 bases and the J gene lost 7 bases, with 18 bases spanning the gap. Written as DNA, the CDR3 is TGCAGCGTTTTGTCACCGACGGAGAAGAACACCATATATTTT. Its protein product is CSVLSPTEKNTIYF.

The chain joins TRBV6-5 to TRBJ1-5; D is unclear. Trimming cost V 6 bases and J 3 bases, with 6 bases left between them. The CDR3 loop spans 12 amino acids. Germline V gene sequence: CDR1 MNHEY, CDR2 SVGAGI. CDR3 sequence reads: CASRGYNQPQHF. In DNA, the CDR3 is TGTGCCAGCAGGGGTTACAATCAGCCCCAGCATTTT.

The chain combines TRBV7-9 with TRBJ2-1; 12 nucleotides agree with TRBD2. V lost 7 bases to trimming and J lost 0 bases; unmatched junction nucleotides: 10. The CDR3 runs 18 residues. The germline gives CDR1 SEHNR, CDR2 FQNEAQ (reference sequence). CDR3 sequence (DNA): TGTGCCAGCACCAGCTCCGGACTAGCGGGATTCTCCTACAATGAGCAGTTCTTC. This gives the protein CASTSSGLAGFSYNEQFF.

This clone was counted many times. The gene calls are TRBV7-9 and TRBJ2-1; TRBD1 or TRBD2 may be the D gene (5 bases each). Trimming removed 5 bases at V and 6 bases at J, with 11 bases between. This CDR3 has 13 amino acids. CDR1 is SEHNR and CDR2 is FQNEAQ in the germline V gene (reference sequence). CDR3 protein: CASSPRGVNEQFF. The CDR3 nucleotides read TGTGCCAGCAGCCCACGAGGGGTCAATGAGCAGTTCTTC.

The chain couples TRBV7-8 to TRBJ2-5; possibly TRBD2 for D (6 bases). V lost 3 bases and J 6 bases, leaving 14 bases between the germline ends. The CDR3 spans 14 residues. CDR1 and CDR2 (germline): SGHVS, FQNEAQ. The DNA for the CDR3 is TGTGCCAGCAGCTTGGGACGGGAGAGGAAGACCCAGTACTTC. Translating it yields CASSLGRERKTQYF.